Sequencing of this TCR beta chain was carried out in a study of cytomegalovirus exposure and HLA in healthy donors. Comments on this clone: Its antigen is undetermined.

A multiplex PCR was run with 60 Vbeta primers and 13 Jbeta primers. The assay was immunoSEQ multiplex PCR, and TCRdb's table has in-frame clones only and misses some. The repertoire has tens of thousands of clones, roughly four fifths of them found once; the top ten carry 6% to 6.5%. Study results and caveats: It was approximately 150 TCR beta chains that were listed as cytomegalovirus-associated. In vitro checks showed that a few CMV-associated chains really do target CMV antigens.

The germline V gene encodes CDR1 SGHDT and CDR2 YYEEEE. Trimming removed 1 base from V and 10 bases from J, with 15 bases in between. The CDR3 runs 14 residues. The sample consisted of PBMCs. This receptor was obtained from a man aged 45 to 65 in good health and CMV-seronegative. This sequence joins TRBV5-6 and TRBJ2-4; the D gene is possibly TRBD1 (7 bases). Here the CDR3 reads CASSLWQGGLIQYF. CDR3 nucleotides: TGTGCCAGCAGCTTGTGGCAGGGGGGTCTAATTCAGTACTTC.